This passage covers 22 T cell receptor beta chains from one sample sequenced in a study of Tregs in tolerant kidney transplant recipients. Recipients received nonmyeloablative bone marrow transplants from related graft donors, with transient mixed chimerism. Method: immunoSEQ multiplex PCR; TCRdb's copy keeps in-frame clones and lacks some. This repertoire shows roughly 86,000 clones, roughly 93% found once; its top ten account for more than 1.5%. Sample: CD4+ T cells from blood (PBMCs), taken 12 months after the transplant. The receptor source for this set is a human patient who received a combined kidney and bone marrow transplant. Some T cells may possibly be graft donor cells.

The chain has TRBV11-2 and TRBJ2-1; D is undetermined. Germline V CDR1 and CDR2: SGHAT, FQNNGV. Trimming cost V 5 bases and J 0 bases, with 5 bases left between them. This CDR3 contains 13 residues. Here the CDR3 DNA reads TGTGCCAGCAGCCCTATCTCCTACAATGAGCAGTTCTTC. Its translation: CASSPISYNEQFF.

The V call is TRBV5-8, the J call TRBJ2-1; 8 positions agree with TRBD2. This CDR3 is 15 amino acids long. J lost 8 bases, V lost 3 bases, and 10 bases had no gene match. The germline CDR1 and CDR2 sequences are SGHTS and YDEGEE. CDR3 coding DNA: TGTGCCAGCAGCTCTCCGGGACTAGGGGGGCATGAGCAGTTCTTC. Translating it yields CASSSPGLGGHEQFF.

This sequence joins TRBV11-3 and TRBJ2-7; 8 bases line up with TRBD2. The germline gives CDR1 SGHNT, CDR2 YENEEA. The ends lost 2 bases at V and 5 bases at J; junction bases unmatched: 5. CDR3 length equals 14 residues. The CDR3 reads CASSLTAGVDEQYF. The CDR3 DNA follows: TGTGCCAGCAGCTTAACAGCGGGAGTTGACGAGCAGTACTTC.

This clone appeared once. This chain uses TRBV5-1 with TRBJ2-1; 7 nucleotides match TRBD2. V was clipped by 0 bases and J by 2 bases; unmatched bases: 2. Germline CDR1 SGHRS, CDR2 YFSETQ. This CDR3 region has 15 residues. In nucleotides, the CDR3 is TGCGCCAGCAGCTTGGGCGGGGGAGCCTACAATGAGCAGTTCTTC. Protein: CASSLGGGAYNEQFF.

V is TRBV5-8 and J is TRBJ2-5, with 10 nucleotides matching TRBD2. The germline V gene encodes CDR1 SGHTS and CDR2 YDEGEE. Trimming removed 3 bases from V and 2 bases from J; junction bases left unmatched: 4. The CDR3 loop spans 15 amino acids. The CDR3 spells CASSSGLAEQETQYF. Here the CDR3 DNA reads TGTGCCAGCAGCTCAGGACTAGCGGAACAAGAGACCCAGTACTTC.

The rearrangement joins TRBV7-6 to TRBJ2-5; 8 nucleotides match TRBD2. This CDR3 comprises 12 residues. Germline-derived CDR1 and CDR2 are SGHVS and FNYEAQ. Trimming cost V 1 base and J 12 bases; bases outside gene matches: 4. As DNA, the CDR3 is TGTGCCAGCAGCTTAGAAGTAGCGGGGAAGTACTTC. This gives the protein CASSLEVAGKYF.

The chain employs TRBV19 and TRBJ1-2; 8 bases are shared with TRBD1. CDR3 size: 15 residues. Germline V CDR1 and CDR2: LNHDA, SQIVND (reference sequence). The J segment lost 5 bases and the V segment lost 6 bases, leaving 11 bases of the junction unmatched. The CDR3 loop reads CASRINTGTGYGYTF. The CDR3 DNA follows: TGTGCCAGTAGGATAAACACCGGGACAGGATATGGCTACACCTTC.

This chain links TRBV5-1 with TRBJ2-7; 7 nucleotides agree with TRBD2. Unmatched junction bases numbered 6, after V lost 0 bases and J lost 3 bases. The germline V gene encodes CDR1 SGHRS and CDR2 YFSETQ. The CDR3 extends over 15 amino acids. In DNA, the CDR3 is TGCGCCAGCAGCTTGGTTCGGGGGGATAACTACGAGCAGTACTTC. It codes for CASSLVRGDNYEQYF.

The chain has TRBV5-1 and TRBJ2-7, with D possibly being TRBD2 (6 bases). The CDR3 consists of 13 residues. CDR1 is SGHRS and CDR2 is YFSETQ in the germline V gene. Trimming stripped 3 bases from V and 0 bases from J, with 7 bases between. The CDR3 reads CASSSGDSYEQYF. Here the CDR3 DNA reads TGCGCCAGCAGCTCGGGGGACTCCTACGAGCAGTACTTC.

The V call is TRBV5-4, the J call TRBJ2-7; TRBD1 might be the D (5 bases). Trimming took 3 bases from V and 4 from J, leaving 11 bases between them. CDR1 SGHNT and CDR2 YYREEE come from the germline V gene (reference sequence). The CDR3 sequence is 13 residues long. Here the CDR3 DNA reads TGTGCCAGCAGCTACATTGGGGCATACGAGCAGTACTTC. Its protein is CASSYIGAYEQYF.

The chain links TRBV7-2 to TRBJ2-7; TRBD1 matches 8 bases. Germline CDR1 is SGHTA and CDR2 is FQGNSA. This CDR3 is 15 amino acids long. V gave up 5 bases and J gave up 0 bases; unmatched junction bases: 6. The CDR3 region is CASSGVTGGSYEQYF. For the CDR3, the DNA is TGTGCCAGCAGCGGCGTAACAGGGGGCTCCTACGAGCAGTACTTC.

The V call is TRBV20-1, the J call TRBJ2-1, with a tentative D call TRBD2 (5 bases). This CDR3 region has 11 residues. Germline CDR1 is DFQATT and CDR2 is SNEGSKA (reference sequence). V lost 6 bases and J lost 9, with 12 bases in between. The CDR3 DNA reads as TGCAGTGCCGATACTAGAACTGAGCAGTTCTTC. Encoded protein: CSADTRTEQFF.

The CDR3: CASSIIRSSGNTIYF. The CDR3, as DNA: TGTGCCAGTAGTATTATCCGTAGCTCTGGAAACACCATATATTTT. The chain is built from TRBV19 and TRBJ1-3; D gene ambiguous. The CDR3 runs 15 residues. Deletions cut 3 bases from V and 0 bases from J, with 9 bases between. Per the germline V gene, CDR1 is LNHDA and CDR2 is SQIVND (reference sequence).

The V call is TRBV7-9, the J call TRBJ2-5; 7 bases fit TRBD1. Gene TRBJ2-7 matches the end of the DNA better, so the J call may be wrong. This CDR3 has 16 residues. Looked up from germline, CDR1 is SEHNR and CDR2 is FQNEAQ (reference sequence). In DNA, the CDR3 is TGTGCCAGCAGCTTAGTTGCCGGGACAGCGGAATACGAGCAGTACTTC. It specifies CASSLVAGTAEYEQYF.

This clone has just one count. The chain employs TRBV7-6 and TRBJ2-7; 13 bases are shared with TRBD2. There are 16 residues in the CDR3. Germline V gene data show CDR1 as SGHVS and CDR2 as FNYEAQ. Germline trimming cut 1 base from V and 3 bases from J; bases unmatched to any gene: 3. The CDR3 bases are TGTGCCAGCAGCTTAGGGACTAGCGGGAGACGCTACGAGCAGTACTTC. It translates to CASSLGTSGRRYEQYF.

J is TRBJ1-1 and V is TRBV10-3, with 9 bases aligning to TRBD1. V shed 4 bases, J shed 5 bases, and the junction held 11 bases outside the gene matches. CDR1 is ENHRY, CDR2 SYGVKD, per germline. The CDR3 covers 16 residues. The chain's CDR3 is CAISGTGVTRETEAFF. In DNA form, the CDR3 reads TGTGCCATCAGTGGGACAGGGGTCACCCGGGAGACTGAAGCTTTCTTT.

As DNA, the CDR3 is TGTGCCAGCAGTTATCGGGACAGGGCCCACTATGGCTACACCTTC. Its translation is CASSYRDRAHYGYTF. This chain connects TRBV28 to TRBJ1-2; 9 bases are shared with TRBD1. This CDR3 is built from 15 residues. With V trimmed by 4 bases and J by 3 bases, 6 bases remained unmatched. Per germline, CDR1 MDHEN and CDR2 SYDVKM.

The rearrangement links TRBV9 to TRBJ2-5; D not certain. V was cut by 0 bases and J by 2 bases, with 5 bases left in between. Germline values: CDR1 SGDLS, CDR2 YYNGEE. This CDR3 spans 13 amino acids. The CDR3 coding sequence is TGTGCCAGCAGCGTAGAACAGCAAGAGACCCAGTACTTC. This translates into CASSVEQQETQYF.

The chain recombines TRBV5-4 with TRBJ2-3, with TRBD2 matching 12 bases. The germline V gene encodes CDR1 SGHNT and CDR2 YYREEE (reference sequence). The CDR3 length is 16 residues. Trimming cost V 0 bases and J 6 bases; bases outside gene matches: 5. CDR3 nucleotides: TGTGCCAGCAGCTTGGGGCTAGCGGGGGGGCCCGATACGCAGTATTTT. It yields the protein CASSLGLAGGPDTQYF.

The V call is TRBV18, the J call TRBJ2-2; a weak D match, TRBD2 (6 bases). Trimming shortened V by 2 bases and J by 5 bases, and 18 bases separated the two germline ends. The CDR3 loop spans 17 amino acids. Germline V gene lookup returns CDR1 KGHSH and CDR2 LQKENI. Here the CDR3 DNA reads TGTGCCAGCTCACCATACCACTCCGGGAGAGGGACCGGGGAGCTGTTTTTT. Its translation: CASSPYHSGRGTGELFF.

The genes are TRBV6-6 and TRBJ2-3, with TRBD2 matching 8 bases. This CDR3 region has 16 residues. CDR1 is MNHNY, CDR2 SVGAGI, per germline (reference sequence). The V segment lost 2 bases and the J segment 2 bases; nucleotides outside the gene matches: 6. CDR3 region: CASSYGREAFTDTQYF. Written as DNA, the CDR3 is TGTGCCAGCAGTTACGGGCGGGAGGCGTTCACAGATACGCAGTATTTT.

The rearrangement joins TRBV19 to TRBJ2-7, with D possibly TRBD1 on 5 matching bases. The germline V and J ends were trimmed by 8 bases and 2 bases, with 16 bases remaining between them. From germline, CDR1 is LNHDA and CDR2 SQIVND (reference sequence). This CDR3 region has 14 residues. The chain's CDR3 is CASGNGHPTYEQYF. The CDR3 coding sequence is TGTGCCAGTGGAAACGGACATCCAACCTACGAGCAGTACTTC.